One TCR beta chain is described in this entry. Its antigen remains undetermined. No base qualities exist here, and no much larger clone lies one base off it. The sample is drawn from a study of early T cells in non-severe SARS-CoV-2 infection (dated by TCRdb to the early 2020s). About the full investigation: Bulk RNA from unsorted whole blood was used for TCR sequencing, so alpha and beta chains could not be paired.

Spanning cysteine to phenylalanine, the CDR3 consists of 11 amino acids. The kept DNA is CDR3 alone, 33 bases in frame from the first base. In the germline V gene, CDR1 corresponds to MDHEN and CDR2 to SYDVKM. V and J lose 1 base and 7 bases, and a span of 5 bases separates them. The paper's findings and limits, for the study overall: VDJdb matching was skewed toward anti-spike CD8 responses, so virus-specific expansions were likely underestimated and private and CD4 specificities were missed.

The receptor library was made with 5' RACE. TCRdb shows the sequencer as NextSeq 500. In the TCR library protocol, unique molecular identifiers were attached to individual cDNA molecules to correct for PCR bias and sequencing error. Both TCR alpha and beta chains were sequenced, and tight co-correlation was observed between alpha and beta sequence abundances in each sample. Turning to the authors' computational methods: Decombinator V4 was used to perform V gene, J gene and CDR3 annotation of TCR sequences. Expanded TCRs were defined as changing significantly between any two time points under a Poisson model with p below 0.0001. TCR abundances were normalised to the total number of TCRs sequenced per sample and expressed as counts per million. MAIT TCRs were defined by TRAV1-2 paired with TRAJ12, TRAJ20 or TRAJ33, and iNKT TCRs by TRAV10 paired with TRAJ18. A search of VDJdb, accessed on 1 November 2021, was run for TCRs annotated to CMV, EBV and SARS-CoV-2, with TCRs annotated for multiple antigens excluded. Using fastp trimming at Q25 and MiXCR clonotype assembly, TCRdb reanalyzed the public sequencing data and kept in-frame beta chains. Every CDR3 protein is listed once, alongside the most common genes and DNA of its rows. Clone size and V and J calls follow TCRdb, not the original study. The sample profile shows about 98,000 distinct CDR3 sequences; around 12% of them were found once. The ten largest clones add up to 6.2% of the sample.

A case-control design nested within a healthcare worker cohort in London, UK, was used, with weekly nasopharyngeal swab PCR tests and blood sampling performed. Healthcare workers were recruited during the week of the UK lockdown, between 23 and 31 March 2020, and followed weekly for up to about 16 weeks. The receptor was isolated from an adult who was a healthcare worker with PCR-confirmed SARS-CoV-2 infection or an uninfected control (not recorded which). The rearrangement joined TRBV28 to TRBJ2-7; the D gene lacks a confident call. The material sequenced was whole blood. The CDR3 reads CASSLFLEQYF. The DNA sequence follows: TGTGCCAGCAGTTTATTCCTTGAGCAGTACTTC. The full variable domain, completed from the reference TRBV28 and TRBJ2-7 proteins outside the CDR3, reads DVKVTQSSRYLVKRTGEKVFLECVQDMDHENMFWYRQDPGLGLRLIYFSYDVKMKEKGDIPEGYSVSREKKERFSLILESASTNQTSMYLCASSLFLEQYFGPGTRLTVT.